These 4 T cell receptor beta chains originate from one sample sequenced in a study of neurological immune-mediated disorders. TCRdb reprocessed the 5' RACE reads via MiXCR and lists one record per CDR3 protein. Seen here are 50,000 to 60,000 distinct CDR3 sequences, approximately 17% observed once, and the top ten hold approximately 4%. Sequenced material: PBMCs. The receptors come from a man aged 60 to 69 in good health.

This clonotype appeared many times. This sequence joins TRBV12-3 or TRBV12-4 and TRBJ2-3; D gene uncertain. The CDR3 extends over 13 amino acids. V was shortened by 2 bases and J by 9 bases, with 12 bases between the two germline ends. In DNA, the CDR3 is TGTGCCAGCAGTTTAACCCCAGGTGCGACGCAGTATTTT. Translated: CASSLTPGATQYF.

This clonotype has ten or more counts. V is TRBV24-1 and J is TRBJ2-7; D tentatively reads TRBD1 or TRBD2 (5 bases each). CDR1 and CDR2 (germline): KGHDR, SFDVKD. V lost 4 bases, J lost 0 bases, and 6 bases lay in between. This CDR3 is 13 amino acids long. This CDR3 reads CATSEGTSYEQYF. The CDR3 DNA reads TGTGCCACCAGTGAAGGGACCTCCTACGAGCAGTACTTC.

The table lists this clonotype with many counts. The chain employs TRBV5-5 and TRBJ2-1, with 7 bases lining up with TRBD2. Germline V lookup: CDR1 SGHKS, CDR2 YYEKEE (reference sequence). The ends lost 4 bases at V and 6 bases at J; junction bases unmatched: 16. This CDR3 region has 17 residues. The chain's CDR3 is CASSLLGGGRGANEQFF. The CDR3 DNA sequence: TGTGCCAGCAGCCTACTCGGAGGCGGGAGAGGGGCCAATGAGCAGTTCTTC.

This clonotype was seen more than once but under ten times. V usage is TRBV28 and J usage is TRBJ2-1, with TRBD2 matching 8 bases. The CDR3 length is 15 residues. From germline, CDR1 is MDHEN and CDR2 SYDVKM. With 6 bases clipped from V and 5 bases from J, the junction kept 9 bases outside the gene matches. CDR3 sequence reads: CASRLSGRSHNEQFF. CDR3 bases: TGTGCCAGCAGATTAAGCGGGAGATCCCACAATGAGCAGTTCTTC.